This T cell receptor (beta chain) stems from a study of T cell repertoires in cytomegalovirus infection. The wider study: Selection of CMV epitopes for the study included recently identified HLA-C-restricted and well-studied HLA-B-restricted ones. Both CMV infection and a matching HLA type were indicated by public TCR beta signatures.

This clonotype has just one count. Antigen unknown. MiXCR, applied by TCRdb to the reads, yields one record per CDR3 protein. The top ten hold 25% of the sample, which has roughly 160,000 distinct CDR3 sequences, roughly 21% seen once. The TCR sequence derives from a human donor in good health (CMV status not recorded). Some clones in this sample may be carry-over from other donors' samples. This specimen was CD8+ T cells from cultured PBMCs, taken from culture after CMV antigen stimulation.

The CDR3 DNA follows: TGTGCCAGCAGCCCGAACCCCGAATATGAAAAACTGTTTTTT. Encoded protein: CASSPNPEYEKLFF. The gene calls are TRBV3-1 and TRBJ1-4; D gene ambiguous. The V gene's germline CDR1 is LGHDT and CDR2 YNNKEL (reference sequence). This CDR3 is 14 amino acids long. Trimming cost V 4 bases and J 6 bases, with 12 bases left between them. Using reference TRBV3-1 and TRBJ1-4 for the parts outside the CDR3, the full variable domain is DTAVSQTPKYLVTQMGNDKSIKCEQNLGHDTMYWYKQDSKKFLKIMFSYNNKELIINETVPNRFSPKSPDKAHLNLHINSLELGDSAVYFCASSPNPEYEKLFFGSGTQLSVL.